This T cell receptor (beta chain) was profiled in a study of T cell repertoires in cytomegalovirus infection. Study information: Researchers turned to recently identified HLA-C-restricted CMV epitopes as well as well-studied HLA-B-restricted ones.

Findings of the study overall: Clonotypes of TCR beta that were HLA-C-restricted and CMV-specific dominated the ex vivo response. Pooled public TCR beta family frequency picked out CMV carriers with the relevant HLA.

TCRdb re-called the reads through MiXCR, storing one row per CDR3 protein. This sample has approximately 600,000 distinct CDR3 sequences, with under 45% found just once. This CDR3 comprises 17 residues. Trimming removed 4 bases from V and 4 bases from J, with 22 bases in between. This clonotype was detected a few times. What it binds is unknown. The origin of this receptor is a human donor in good health (CMV status not recorded). Some clones in this sample may be carry-over from other donors' samples. Sequencing used cultured PBMCs, obtained from culture after CMV antigen stimulation. The genes are TRBV12-3 or TRBV12-4 and TRBJ2-5, with D perhaps matching TRBD1 or TRBD2 (5 bases each). The CDR3 is CASSSTPPGLAAETQYF. CDR3 sequence (DNA): TGTGCCAGCAGTTCCACCCCCCCGGGGCTGGCGGCAGAGACCCAGTACTTC.